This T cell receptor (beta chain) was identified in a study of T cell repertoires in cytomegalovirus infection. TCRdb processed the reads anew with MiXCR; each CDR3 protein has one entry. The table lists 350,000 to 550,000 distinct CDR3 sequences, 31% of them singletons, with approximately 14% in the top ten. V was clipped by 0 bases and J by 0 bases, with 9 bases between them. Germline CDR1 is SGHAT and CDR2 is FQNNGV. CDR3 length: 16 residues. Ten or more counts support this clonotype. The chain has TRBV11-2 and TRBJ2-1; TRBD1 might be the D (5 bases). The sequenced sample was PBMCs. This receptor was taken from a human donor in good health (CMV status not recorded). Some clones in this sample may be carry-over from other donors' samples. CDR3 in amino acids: CASSLEGRSSYNEQFF. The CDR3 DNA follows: TGTGCCAGCAGCTTAGAGGGGCGGAGCTCCTACAATGAGCAGTTCTTC.